Included here is one T cell receptor beta chain sequence, with context. Authors' analysis steps: Cell counts per sample came from amplifying reference gene primers. TCRdb's copy holds only in-frame clones and misses some; the assay was immunoSEQ multiplex PCR. That table supplies the V and J calls and clone size; D and trimming were determined from the DNA. The sample consists of about 140,000 clones, roughly 80% of them appearing once. This specimen comes from a study of blood T cell repertoires in COVID-19. The overall study: Sites in the United States, Italy and Spain provided acute and convalescent COVID-19 samples.

Trimming pared 0 bases from V and 0 bases from J, leaving 5 bases between. CDR1 SGHTA and CDR2 FQGTGA come from the germline V gene. The CDR3 is 14 amino acids. Up to 2 weeks before entering the study, exposed participants had met a COVID-19 case. This clonotype originated in a woman aged 18-30 years who had been exposed to COVID-19. Source material: PBMCs or T cells enriched from blood (not recorded which). J is TRBJ1-2 and V is TRBV7-3; no definite D call. Here the CDR3 reads CASSLTPANYGYTF. The CDR3 nucleotides read TGTGCCAGCAGCTTAACCCCTGCTAACTATGGCTACACCTTC.